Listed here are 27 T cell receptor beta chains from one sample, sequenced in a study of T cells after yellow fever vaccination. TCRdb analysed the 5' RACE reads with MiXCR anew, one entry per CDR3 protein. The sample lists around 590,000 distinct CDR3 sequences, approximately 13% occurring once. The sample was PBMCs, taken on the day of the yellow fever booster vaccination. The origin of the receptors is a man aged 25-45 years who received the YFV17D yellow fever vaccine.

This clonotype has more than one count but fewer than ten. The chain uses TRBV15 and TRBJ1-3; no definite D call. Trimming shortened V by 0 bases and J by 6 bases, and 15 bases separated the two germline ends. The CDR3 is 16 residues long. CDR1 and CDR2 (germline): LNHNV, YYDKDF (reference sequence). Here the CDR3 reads CATSRDPTRTLNTIYF. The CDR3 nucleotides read TGTGCCACCAGCAGAGATCCAACGAGAACTTTAAACACCATATATTTT.

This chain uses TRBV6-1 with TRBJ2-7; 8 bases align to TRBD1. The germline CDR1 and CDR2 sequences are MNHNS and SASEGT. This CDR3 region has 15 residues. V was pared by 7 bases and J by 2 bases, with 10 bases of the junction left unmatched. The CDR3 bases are TGTGCCAGCACCCGACCGGGACAGGAGGCCTACGAGCAGTACTTC. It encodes CASTRPGQEAYEQYF.

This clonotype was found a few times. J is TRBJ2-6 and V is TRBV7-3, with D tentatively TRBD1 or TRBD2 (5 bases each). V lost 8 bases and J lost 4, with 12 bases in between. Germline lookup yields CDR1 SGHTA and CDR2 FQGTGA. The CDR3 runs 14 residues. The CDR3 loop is CASRGASGANVLTF. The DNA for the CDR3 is TGTGCCAGCCGGGGCGCCTCCGGGGCCAACGTCCTGACTTTC.

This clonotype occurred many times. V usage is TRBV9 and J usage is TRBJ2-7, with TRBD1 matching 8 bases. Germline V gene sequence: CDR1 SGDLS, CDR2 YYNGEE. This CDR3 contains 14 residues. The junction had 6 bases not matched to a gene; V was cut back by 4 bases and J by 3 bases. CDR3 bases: TGTGCCAGCAGCCCGGGACAGGCGAACTACGAGCAGTACTTC. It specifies CASSPGQANYEQYF.

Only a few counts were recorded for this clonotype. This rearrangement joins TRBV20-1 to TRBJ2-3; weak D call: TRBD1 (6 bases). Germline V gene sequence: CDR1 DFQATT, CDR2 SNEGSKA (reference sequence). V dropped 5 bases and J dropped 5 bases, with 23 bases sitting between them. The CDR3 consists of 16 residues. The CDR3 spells CSAHEGVAFLGDTQYF. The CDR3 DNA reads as TGCAGTGCTCATGAGGGGGTAGCTTTCCTTGGAGATACGCAGTATTTT.

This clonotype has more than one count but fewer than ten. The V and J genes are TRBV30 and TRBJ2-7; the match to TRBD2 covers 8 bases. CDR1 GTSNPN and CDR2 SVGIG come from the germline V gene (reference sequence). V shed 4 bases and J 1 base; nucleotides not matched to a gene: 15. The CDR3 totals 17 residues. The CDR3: CAWTVGGGFPVSYEQYF. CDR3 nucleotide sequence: TGTGCCTGGACCGTCGGGGGGGGATTTCCGGTATCCTACGAGCAGTACTTC.

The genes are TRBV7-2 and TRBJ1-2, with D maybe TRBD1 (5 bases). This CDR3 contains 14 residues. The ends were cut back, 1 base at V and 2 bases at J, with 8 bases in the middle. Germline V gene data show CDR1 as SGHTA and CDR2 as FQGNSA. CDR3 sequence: CASSLVQANYGYTF. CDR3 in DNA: TGTGCCAGCAGCTTAGTACAGGCCAACTATGGCTACACCTTC.

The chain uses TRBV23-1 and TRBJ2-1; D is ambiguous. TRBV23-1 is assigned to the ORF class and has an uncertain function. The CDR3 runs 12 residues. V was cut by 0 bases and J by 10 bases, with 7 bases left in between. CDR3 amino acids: CASSQSTREQFF. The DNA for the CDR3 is TGCGCCAGCAGTCAATCAACGAGGGAGCAGTTCTTC.

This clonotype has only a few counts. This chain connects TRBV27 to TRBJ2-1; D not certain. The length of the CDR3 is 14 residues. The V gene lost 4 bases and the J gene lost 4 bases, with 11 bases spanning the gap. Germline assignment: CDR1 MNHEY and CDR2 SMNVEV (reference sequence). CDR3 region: CASSSETFYNEQFF. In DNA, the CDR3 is TGTGCCAGCAGTTCCGAGACATTTTACAATGAGCAGTTCTTC.

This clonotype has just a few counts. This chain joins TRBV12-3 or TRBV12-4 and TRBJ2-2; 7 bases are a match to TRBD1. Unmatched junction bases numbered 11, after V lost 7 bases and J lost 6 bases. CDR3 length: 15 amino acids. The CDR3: CASIQQGTAAGELFF. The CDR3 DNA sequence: TGTGCCAGCATCCAGCAGGGGACAGCTGCCGGGGAGCTGTTTTTT.

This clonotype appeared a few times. CDR3 bases: TGCGCCAGCAGCTCGGGACTAGCGGGGCGGGCGGAGACCCAGTACTTC. This translates into CASSSGLAGRAETQYF. The gene calls are TRBV5-1 and TRBJ2-5, with 13 bases fitting TRBD2. Losses at the gene ends were 3 bases for V and 5 bases for J; bases not matched to a gene: 7. The CDR3 runs 16 residues. CDR1 SGHRS and CDR2 YFSETQ come from the germline V gene.

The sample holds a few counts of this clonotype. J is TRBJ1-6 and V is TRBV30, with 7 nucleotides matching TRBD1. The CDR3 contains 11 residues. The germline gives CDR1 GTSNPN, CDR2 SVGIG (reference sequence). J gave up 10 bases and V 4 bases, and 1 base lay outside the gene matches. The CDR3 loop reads CAWNRGSPLHF. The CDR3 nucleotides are TGTGCCTGGAACAGGGGCTCACCCCTCCACTTT.

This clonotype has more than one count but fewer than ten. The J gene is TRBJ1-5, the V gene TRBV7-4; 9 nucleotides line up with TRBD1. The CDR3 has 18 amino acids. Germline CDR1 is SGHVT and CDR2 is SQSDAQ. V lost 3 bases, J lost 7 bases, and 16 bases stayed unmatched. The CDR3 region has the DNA TGTGCCAGCAGCTTCACGGTTCGGGTGGGACAGGGCGACCAGCCCCAGCATTTT. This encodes CASSFTVRVGQGDQPQHF.

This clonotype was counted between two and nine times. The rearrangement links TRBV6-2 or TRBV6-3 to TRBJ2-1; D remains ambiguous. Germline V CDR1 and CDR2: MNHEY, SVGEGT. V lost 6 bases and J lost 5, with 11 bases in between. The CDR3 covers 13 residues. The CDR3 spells CASSRFGNNEQFF. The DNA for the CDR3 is TGTGCCAGCAGCCGATTTGGGAACAATGAGCAGTTCTTC.

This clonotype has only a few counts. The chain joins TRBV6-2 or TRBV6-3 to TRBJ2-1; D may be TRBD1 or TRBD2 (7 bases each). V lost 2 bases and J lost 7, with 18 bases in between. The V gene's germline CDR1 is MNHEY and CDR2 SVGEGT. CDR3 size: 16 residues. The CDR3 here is CASSYPPGTAGNEQFF. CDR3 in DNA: TGTGCCAGCAGTTACCCCCCGGGGACAGCGGGGAATGAGCAGTTCTTC.

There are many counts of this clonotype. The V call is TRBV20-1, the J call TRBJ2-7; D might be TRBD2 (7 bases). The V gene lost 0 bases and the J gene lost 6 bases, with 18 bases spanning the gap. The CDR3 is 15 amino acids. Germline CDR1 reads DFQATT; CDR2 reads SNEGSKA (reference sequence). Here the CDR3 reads CSARDLRGGVSEQYF. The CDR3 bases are TGCAGTGCTAGAGATCTTAGGGGGGGAGTAAGCGAGCAGTACTTC.

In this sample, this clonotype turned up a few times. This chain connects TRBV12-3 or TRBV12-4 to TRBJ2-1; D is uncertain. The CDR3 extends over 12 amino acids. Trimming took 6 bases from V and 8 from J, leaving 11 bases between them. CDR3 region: CASRPATDEQFF. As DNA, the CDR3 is TGTGCCAGCAGGCCCGCGACGGATGAGCAGTTCTTC.

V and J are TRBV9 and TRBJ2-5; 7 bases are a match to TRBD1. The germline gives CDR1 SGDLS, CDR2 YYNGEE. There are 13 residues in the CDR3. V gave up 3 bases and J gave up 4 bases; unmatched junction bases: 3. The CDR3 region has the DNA TGTGCCAGCAGCGGCAACAGGGGAGAGACCCAGTACTTC. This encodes CASSGNRGETQYF.

CDR3 amino acids: CASSHLQGTGANVLTF. The CDR3 DNA is TGTGCCAGCAGCCATCTACAGGGGACCGGGGCCAACGTCCTGACTTTC. The chain has TRBV3-1 and TRBJ2-6, with 7 bases lining up with TRBD1. With 3 bases clipped from V and 4 bases from J, the junction kept 6 bases outside the gene matches. CDR1 is LGHDT, CDR2 YNNKEL, per germline (reference sequence). This CDR3 has 16 residues.

Here the CDR3 reads CATEDRGRGETQYF. Here the CDR3 DNA reads TGTGCCACAGAAGACAGGGGGCGGGGAGAGACCCAGTACTTC. V is TRBV10-3 and J is TRBJ2-5; 10 bases line up with TRBD1. The CDR3 spans 14 residues. Trimming removed 10 bases from V and 4 bases from J; junction bases left unmatched: 9. From germline, CDR1 is ENHRY and CDR2 SYGVKD.

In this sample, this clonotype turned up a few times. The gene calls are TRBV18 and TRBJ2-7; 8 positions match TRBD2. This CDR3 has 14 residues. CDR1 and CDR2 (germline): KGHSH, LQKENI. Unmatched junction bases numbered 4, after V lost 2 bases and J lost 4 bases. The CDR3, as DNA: TGTGCCAGCTCACCATTGACGGGAGGGTACGAGCAGTACTTC. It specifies CASSPLTGGYEQYF.

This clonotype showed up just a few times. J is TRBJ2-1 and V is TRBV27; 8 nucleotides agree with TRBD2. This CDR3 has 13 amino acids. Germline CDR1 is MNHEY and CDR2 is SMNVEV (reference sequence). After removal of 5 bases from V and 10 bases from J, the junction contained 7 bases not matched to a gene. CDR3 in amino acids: CASSPHIAGEQFF. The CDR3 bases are TGTGCCAGCAGTCCACACATAGCGGGAGAGCAGTTCTTC.

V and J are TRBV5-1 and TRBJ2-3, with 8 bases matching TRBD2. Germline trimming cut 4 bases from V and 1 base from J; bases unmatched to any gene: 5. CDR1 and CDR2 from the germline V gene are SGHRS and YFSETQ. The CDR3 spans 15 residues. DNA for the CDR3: TGCGCCAGCAGCGTATTACTAGCGGGCACAGATACGCAGTATTTT. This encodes CASSVLLAGTDTQYF.

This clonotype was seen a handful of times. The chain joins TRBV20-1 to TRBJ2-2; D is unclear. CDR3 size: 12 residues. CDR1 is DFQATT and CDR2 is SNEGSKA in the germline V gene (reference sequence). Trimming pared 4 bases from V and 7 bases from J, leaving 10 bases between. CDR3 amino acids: CSAIPKFGELFF. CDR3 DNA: TGCAGTGCTATTCCGAAGTTCGGGGAGCTGTTTTTT.

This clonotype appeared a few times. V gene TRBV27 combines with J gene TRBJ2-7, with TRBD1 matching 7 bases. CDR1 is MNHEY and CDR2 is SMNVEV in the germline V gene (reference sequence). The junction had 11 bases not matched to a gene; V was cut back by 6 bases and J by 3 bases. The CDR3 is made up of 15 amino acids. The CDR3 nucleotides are TGTGCCAGCAGCCAAAGAGGGGGCGCTTTCTACGAGCAGTACTTC. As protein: CASSQRGGAFYEQYF.

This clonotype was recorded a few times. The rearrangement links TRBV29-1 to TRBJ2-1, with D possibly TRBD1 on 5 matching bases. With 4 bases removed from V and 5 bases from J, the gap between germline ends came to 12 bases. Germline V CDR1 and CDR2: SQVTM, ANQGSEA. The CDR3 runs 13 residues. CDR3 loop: CSVAGRADNEQFF. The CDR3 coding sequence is TGCAGCGTTGCAGGCAGGGCGGACAATGAGCAGTTCTTC.

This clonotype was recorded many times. This chain's CDR3 is CASSDGTGGIKGNQPQHF. The DNA of the CDR3 is TGTGCCAGCAGTGATGGGACAGGGGGCATTAAAGGCAATCAGCCCCAGCATTTT. This chain connects TRBV25-1 to TRBJ1-5, with 12 bases matching TRBD1. The V segment lost 3 bases and the J segment 2 bases; nucleotides outside the gene matches: 8. The CDR3 has 18 amino acids. CDR1 MGHDK and CDR2 SYGVNS come from the germline V gene.